The clone carrying this T cell receptor (beta chain) was observed a few times. This sample is part of a study of T cells in Graves' hyperthyroidism and ophthalmopathy. Germline V lookup: CDR1 LNHDA, CDR2 SQIVND (reference sequence). Trimming shortened V by 4 bases and J by 0 bases, and 17 bases separated the two germline ends. There are 17 residues in the CDR3. RNA transcripts were the template for amplifying TCR beta CDR3 regions. During a first-round RT-PCR of the TCR CDR3, the HTBI primer set was used. MiXCR, run by TCRdb on the multiplex PCR reads, gives a single entry per CDR3 protein. The table shows roughly 570,000 distinct CDR3 sequences, with about 15% occurring only once.

What was sequenced was blood. This TCR was recovered from a woman in her 30s with Graves' hyperthyroidism. This chain links TRBV19 with TRBJ2-3, with D unresolved. CDR3 protein: CASSREVGFPSTDTQYF. The CDR3 region has the DNA TGTGCCAGTAGTAGGGAAGTCGGTTTTCCTAGCACAGATACGCAGTATTTT.